This section outlines one T cell receptor (beta chain) sequence together with its context. This record belongs to a study of CD8 T cells in Susac syndrome. The length of the CDR3 is 15 residues. V gave up 8 bases and J gave up 0 bases; unmatched junction bases: 7. Germline V lookup: CDR1 MDHEN, CDR2 SYDVKM. When the RNA was reverse transcribed, random hexamers were used with an input of about 0.5 to 1 ug. Multiplex immunoSEQ PCR targeted 54 Vbeta and 13 Jbeta TCR beta segments. TCRdb analysed the immunoSEQ multiplex PCR reads with MiXCR anew, one entry per CDR3 protein. The profile shows around 20,000 distinct CDR3 sequences, 90% to 95% of them singletons. CD8+ and CD4+ T cells from blood underwent TCR beta sequencing, which was carried out in a high-throughput format. Controls matched for age and sex were healthy donors.

This sequence joins TRBV28 and TRBJ2-1, with 7 bases identical to TRBD2. Sequenced input: CD8+ T cells from PBMCs. This clonotype was sampled from a human donor in good health. The DNA for the CDR3 is TGTGCCAGCCAACCTCTAGCGGACTCCTACAATGAGCAGTTCTTC. Its protein product is CASQPLADSYNEQFF.